This section outlines one TCR beta chain sequence together with its context. Its matching antigen is unknown. Separation from the roughly 700-subject first cohort characterized the roughly 130-subject validation cohort, to which the donors belonged. Produced via immunoSEQ multiplex PCR; TCRdb's table is partial and in-frame only. This table holds 60,000 to 70,000 clones, around 89% found once. This record belongs to a study of cytomegalovirus exposure and HLA in healthy donors. Whole-study results and caveats: Within the approximately 110 validation repertoires, first-cohort TCR clusters tended to co-occur, according to a later analysis. A list of approximately 160 TCR beta chains associated with cytomegalovirus was given.

The sequenced sample was PBMCs. The receptor comes from a woman younger than 35 in good health and CMV-seronegative.

CDR3 in amino acids: CASSLAGGDEQYF. The CDR3 DNA reads TGTGCCAGCAGCTTGGCGGGGGGCGACGAGCAGTACTTC. J is TRBJ2-7 and V is TRBV7-8; TRBD2 matches 8 bases. V lost 3 bases and J lost 5; bases outside the gene matches: 3. CDR1 is SGHVS, CDR2 FQNEAQ, per germline. This CDR3 region has 13 residues.